This T cell receptor (beta chain) came from a study of metastatic and nonmetastatic thyroid tumors. Study-level information: The study looked at repertoires side by side in blood and in tumor or nodule tissue from malignant and benign thyroid patients. Findings and caveats of the study: Benign nodules reportedly had significantly lower TCR beta diversity than malignant thyroid tumors in blood and tumor.

In the original workflow: A distant-metastasis classifier for papillary thyroid cancer was built using CDR3 differences across clinicopathological groups. Via MiXCR, TCRdb re-called the PCR reads. These V and J calls originate from TCRdb's pipeline instead of the authors' own analysis. This sample has 20,000 or so clones, with 27% found just once. No patient had received any treatment before thyroid surgery. Germline values: CDR1 MNHEY, CDR2 SVGAGI. The CDR3 is 12 residues long. This clone was found a few times. The antigen is undetermined. The junction shows a germline mismatch at one end, possibly a read error.

Material: blood. The TCR sequence derives from a female donor with papillary thyroid cancer or a benign thyroid nodule (not recorded which). Some clones in this sample may be carry-over from other donors' samples. J is TRBJ2-5 and V is TRBV6-5; tentatively, D is TRBD2 (7 bases). DNA of the CDR3: TGTGCCAGCAGAAGGGGGGGGGAGACACAGTACTTC. Its translation is CASRRGGETQYF.